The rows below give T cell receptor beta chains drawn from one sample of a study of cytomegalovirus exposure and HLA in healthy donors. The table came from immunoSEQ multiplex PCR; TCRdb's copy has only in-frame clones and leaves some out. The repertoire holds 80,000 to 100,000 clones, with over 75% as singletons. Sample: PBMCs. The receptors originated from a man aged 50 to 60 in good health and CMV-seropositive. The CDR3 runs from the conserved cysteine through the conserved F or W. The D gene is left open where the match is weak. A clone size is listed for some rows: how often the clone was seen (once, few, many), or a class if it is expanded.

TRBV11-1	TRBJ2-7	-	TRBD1	TGTGCCAGCAGTCCCAATCCGGGACAGGTGTACGAGCAGTACTTC	CASSPNPGQVYEQYF
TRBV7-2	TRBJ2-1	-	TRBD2	TGTGCCAGCAGCCCTAGCGGGGGGCCATACAATGAGCAGTTCTTC	CASSPSGGPYNEQFF
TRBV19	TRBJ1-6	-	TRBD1	TGTGCCACCTCCGGGACAGGGGAATCACCCCTCCACTTT	CATSGTGESPLHF
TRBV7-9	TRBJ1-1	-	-	TGTGCCAGCAGCTTGTCGGGGGGCGCGGCCGCTGAAGCTTTCTTT	CASSLSGGAAAEAFF
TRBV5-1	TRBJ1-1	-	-	TGCGCCAGCAGAAACTTCAACACTGAAGCTTTCTTT	CASRNFNTEAFF
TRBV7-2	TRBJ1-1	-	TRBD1	TGTGCCAGCAGCTTAGATAGGGGGCGGGCTTTCTTT	CASSLDRGRAFF
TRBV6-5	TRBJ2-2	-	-	TGTGCCAGCAGTTACTACAGCGGGGAGCTGTTTTTT	CASSYYSGELFF
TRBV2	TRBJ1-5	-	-	TGTGCCAGCAGCGATCAGGGTGGTTGGCAGCCCCAGCATTTT	CASSDQGGWQPQHF
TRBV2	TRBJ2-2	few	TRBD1	TGTGCCAGCAGCGGACAGGGGGCCACCGGGGAGCTGTTTTTT	CASSGQGATGELFF
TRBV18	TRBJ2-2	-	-	TGTGCCAGCTCACCTCAGGGAAACACCGGGGAGCTGTTTTTT	CASSPQGNTGELFF